The rows below give T cell receptor beta chains drawn from one sample of a study of chemoradiotherapy in HPV16-positive cancers. The data were produced by immunoSEQ multiplex PCR, yet TCRdb's version contains in-frame clones alone and is incomplete. The sample lists 850 to 1,100 clones, around 85% seen once, with 3.5% to 5.5% in the top ten. The starting material was tumor tissue, obtained from a patient who underwent chemoradiotherapy. Every receptor here comes from a human donor with HPV-associated anogenital cancer. The conserved cysteine and the conserved F or W are not part of the CDR3 here. For some rows the clone size is stated as once, few or many, or as a class when expanded; others skip it.

J,V,size,CDR3
TRBJ1-5,TRBV6-1,few,ASRAGYSNQPQH
TRBJ2-6,TRBV21-1,-,ATLGRGEAGANVLT
TRBJ1-5,TRBV29-1,few,SVQRGSNQPQH
TRBJ1-6,TRBV7-8,-,ASSPRVRSPLH
TRBJ2-7,TRBV6-1,few,ATSLASAYEQY
TRBJ2-2,TRBV15,once,ATSRDQRRGELF
TRBJ2-2,TRBV9,-,ASSVGGSNTGELF
TRBJ2-7,TRBV7-2,-,ASSFGPTTAYEQY
TRBJ1-2,TRBV6-5,-,ASRDGSRGYT
TRBJ2-7,TRBV6-5,-,ASSYGLATEQY
TRBJ2-7,TRBV9,few,ASSVDEGPSSYEQY
TRBJ2-3,TRBV5-1,-,ASSEKAGIPGDTQY
TRBJ1-1,TRBV6-5,-,ASLRNRGTEAF
TRBJ1-2,TRBV16,-,ASSQWQGSHGYT
TRBJ2-1,TRBV6-5,-,ASSYSSGEAYNEQF
TRBJ2-2,TRBV9,-,ASSVQDRGTGELF
TRBJ2-1,TRBV27,-,ASIHDVRDRGRNEQF
TRBJ1-6,TRBV18,-,ASSLRDLAAYNSPLH
TRBJ2-3,TRBV7-9,-,ASSAFSLAGGPDTQY
TRBJ1-1,TRBV9,-,ASSVGTMNTEAF
TRBJ2-5,TRBV7-8,-,ASRDSIQETQY
TRBJ1-2,TRBV5-6,-,ASSSTGNVYGYT
TRBJ1-3,TRBV7-2,once,ASSSDSGRSGNTIY
TRBJ2-5,TRBV6-1,-,ASSEASGAQETQY
TRBJ2-7,TRBV11-2,-,ASSLGQGPGTYEQY
TRBJ1-1,TRBV5-1,once,ASSLGWQAVNTEAF